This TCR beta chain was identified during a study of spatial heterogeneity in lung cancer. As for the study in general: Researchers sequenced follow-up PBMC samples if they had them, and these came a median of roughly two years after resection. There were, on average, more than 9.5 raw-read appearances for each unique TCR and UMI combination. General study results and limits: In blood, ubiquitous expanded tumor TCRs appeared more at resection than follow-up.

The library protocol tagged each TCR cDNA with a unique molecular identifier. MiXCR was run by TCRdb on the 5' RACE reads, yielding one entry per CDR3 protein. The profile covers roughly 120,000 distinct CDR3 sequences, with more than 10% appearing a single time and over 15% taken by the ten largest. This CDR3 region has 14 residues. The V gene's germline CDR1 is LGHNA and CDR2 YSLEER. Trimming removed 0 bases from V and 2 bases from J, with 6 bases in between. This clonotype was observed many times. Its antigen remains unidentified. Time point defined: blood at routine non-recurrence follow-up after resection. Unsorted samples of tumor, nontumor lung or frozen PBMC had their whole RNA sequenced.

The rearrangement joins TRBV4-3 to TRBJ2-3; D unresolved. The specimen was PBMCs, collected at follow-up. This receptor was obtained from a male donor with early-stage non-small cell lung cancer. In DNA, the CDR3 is TGCGCCAGCAGCCAAGAATTCTCCACAGATACGCAGTATTTT. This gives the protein CASSQEFSTDTQYF.